This T cell receptor (beta chain) was sequenced for a study of T cells in Graves' hyperthyroidism and ophthalmopathy. The study's findings and limits: Most thyroid clonotypes with frequency above 0.001 were detected in blood. Ophthalmopathy got predicted by the model a median about 6.5 months before its onset.

Regions amplified from RNA transcripts were the TCR beta CDR3 regions. First-round RT-PCR targeting the TCR CDR3 was performed with the HTBI primer set. TCRdb re-called the multiplex PCR reads through MiXCR, storing one row per CDR3 protein. Found here are some 760,000 distinct CDR3 sequences, 13% to 15% of them singletons; the top ten hold about 9.4%. The V and J ends lost 5 bases and 0 bases, in that order; junction bases with no gene match: 7. CDR1 and CDR2 from the germline V gene are SGHTA and FQGNSA. The CDR3 sequence is 15 residues long. Pregnant or lactating patients were excluded, as were those with uncontrolled infection or other autoimmune disease. Cells are PBMCs isolated from 10 ml of fresh blood. This clonotype was detected ten times or more. Its antigen remains unknown.

The V call is TRBV7-2, the J call TRBJ2-7; 7 bases are shared with TRBD1. Sequenced input: blood. The clonotype originates from a woman in her late teens or twenties with Graves' hyperthyroidism. In DNA, the CDR3 is TGTGCCAGCAGCACAGCCGGGACAGTCTCCTACGAGCAGTACTTC. Protein: CASSTAGTVSYEQYF.